This entry lists 17 T cell receptor beta chains sequenced from one sample in a study of T cell clones after liver transplantation. Assay used: immunoSEQ multiplex PCR; TCRdb lists only in-frame clones, some missing. Among 65,000 to 80,000 clones listed, 80% were seen once. The specimen comprised CD4+ T cells from blood, sampled before liver transplant. Receptor source: a human donor who received a liver transplant.

The rearrangement joins TRBV30 to TRBJ2-5; 9 nucleotides match TRBD1. There are 13 residues in the CDR3. In germline, CDR1 is GTSNPN, CDR2 SVGIG (reference sequence). V shed 4 bases and J 5 bases; nucleotides not matched to a gene: 5. Here the CDR3 DNA reads TGTGCCTGGAACCGACAGGGGGGGGAGACCCAGTACTTC. Translating gives CAWNRQGGETQYF. Drawing the rest from reference TRBV30 and TRBJ2-5, the complete variable domain is SQTIHQWPATLVQPVGSPLSLECTVEGTSNPNLYWYRQAAGRGLQLLFYSVGIGQISSEVPQNLSASRPQDRQFILSSKKLLLSDSGFYLCAWNRQGGETQYFGPGTRLLVL.

This chain uses TRBV7-9 with TRBJ1-5; 7 nucleotides agree with TRBD1. Germline CDR1 is SEHNR and CDR2 is FQNEAQ (reference sequence). Trimming took 5 bases from V and 3 from J; bases not matched to a gene: 13. The CDR3 runs to 17 residues. The CDR3: CASSRPGGTVINQPQHF. CDR3 DNA: TGTGCCAGCAGCCGCCCAGGTGGGACAGTGATCAATCAGCCCCAGCATTTT.

This clone has just a few counts. In the same sample, other DNA sequences code for this CDR3. V gene TRBV7-2 combines with J gene TRBJ1-5, with 7 bases lining up with TRBD1. CDR1 SGHTA and CDR2 FQGNSA come from the germline V gene. The CDR3 has 14 amino acids. With V trimmed by 3 bases and J by 2 bases, 1 base remained unmatched. This CDR3 reads CASSFDRGNQPQHF. In DNA form, the CDR3 reads TGTGCCAGCAGCTTTGACAGGGGCAATCAGCCCCAGCATTTT.

The chain is built from TRBV28 and TRBJ2-3; 7 bases line up with TRBD2. The V and J ends lost 8 bases and 2 bases, in that order; junction bases with no gene match: 13. The CDR3 consists of 16 residues. Germline V gene sequence: CDR1 MDHEN, CDR2 SYDVKM. This CDR3 reads CASCSPGTTYTDTQYF. As DNA, the CDR3 is TGTGCCAGCTGCAGTCCCGGGACTACATACACAGATACGCAGTATTTT.

As DNA, the CDR3 is TGTGCCAGCAGTTTAGGGACAGGTACCAATGAAAAACTGTTTTTT. This codes for CASSLGTGTNEKLFF. The rearrangement links TRBV28 to TRBJ1-4, with TRBD1 matching over 8 bases. This CDR3 has 15 residues. V shed 2 bases and J 5 bases; nucleotides not matched to a gene: 4. Germline V CDR1 and CDR2: MDHEN, SYDVKM.

The chain has TRBV19 and TRBJ2-1; D is unresolved. The germline gives CDR1 LNHDA, CDR2 SQIVND (reference sequence). V lost 7 bases to trimming and J lost 1 base, with 17 bases between them. The CDR3 spans 16 residues. The CDR3 DNA follows: TGTGCCAGTAAGGGCTTTAAGGGCGGTTCCTACAATGAGCAGTTCTTC. Its translation is CASKGFKGGSYNEQFF.

The J gene is TRBJ2-5, the V gene TRBV19; tentatively, D is TRBD2 (5 bases). The V end lost 3 bases, the J end lost 2 bases, and 10 bases lay between the germline ends. CDR3 length: 14 amino acids. Per germline, CDR1 LNHDA and CDR2 SQIVND (reference sequence). For the CDR3, the DNA is TGTGCCAGTAGTATCCGGGGAGCTCAAGAGACCCAGTACTTC. It translates to CASSIRGAQETQYF.

Only one count was recorded for this clone. The chain carries TRBV29-1 and TRBJ2-5; 12 bases line up with TRBD1. The length of the CDR3 is 14 residues. Per the germline V gene, CDR1 is SQVTM and CDR2 is ANQGSEA. V lost 3 bases to trimming and J lost 6 bases; unmatched junction nucleotides: 5. CDR3 DNA sequence: TGCAGCGTTGAGGGACAGGGGGCTGTGAAGACCCAGTACTTC. It yields the protein CSVEGQGAVKTQYF. Together with reference TRBV29-1 and TRBJ2-5, the CDR3 gives the full variable domain: SAVISQKPSRDICQRGTSLTIQCQVDSQVTMMFWYRQQPGQSLTLIATANQGSEATYESGFVIDKFPISRPNLTFSTLTVSNMSPEDSSIYLCSVEGQGAVKTQYFGPGTRLLVL.

V is TRBV7-2 and J is TRBJ2-3, with TRBD1 matching over 7 bases. V was pared by 10 bases and J by 2 bases, with 6 bases of the junction left unmatched. CDR3 length: 13 residues. CDR1 and CDR2 from the germline V gene are SGHTA and FQGNSA. The CDR3 region is CAIKGQNTDTQYF. The CDR3 DNA is TGTGCCATCAAGGGACAGAACACAGATACGCAGTATTTT. The complete variable domain, with remaining parts taken from reference TRBV7-2 and TRBJ2-3, reads GAGVSQSPSNKVTEKGKDVELRCDPISGHTALYWYRQSLGQGLEFLIYFQGNSAPDKSGLPSDRFSAERTGGSVSTLTIQRTQQEDSAVYLCAIKGQNTDTQYFGPGTRLTVL.

The gene calls are TRBV6-1 and TRBJ1-5; 8 positions agree with TRBD1. The CDR3 extends over 16 amino acids. J gave up 3 bases and V 3 bases, and 7 bases lay outside the gene matches. Germline-derived CDR1 and CDR2 are MNHNS and SASEGT. The CDR3 DNA reads TGTGCCAGCAGTGATTTTCGACAGGGGAACAATCAGCCCCAGCATTTT. This sequence encodes CASSDFRQGNNQPQHF.

DNA of the CDR3: TGTGCCAGCAGTGAAGACGTGTTTTACAGGGGGCGCGATGAGCAGTTCTTC. Translated: CASSEDVFYRGRDEQFF. The V call is TRBV2, the J call TRBJ2-1, with TRBD1 identical over 9 bases. J lost 8 bases, V lost 1 base, and 12 bases had no gene match. The germline CDR1 and CDR2 sequences are SNHLY and FYNNEI. The CDR3 is 17 amino acids.

This rearrangement joins TRBV7-2 to TRBJ2-7; D is perhaps TRBD2 (6 bases). With 5 bases removed from V and 7 bases from J, the gap between germline ends came to 15 bases. CDR3 length: 13 residues. Germline V gene lookup returns CDR1 SGHTA and CDR2 FQGNSA. This CDR3 is CASSRDSIGEQYF. Here the CDR3 DNA reads TGTGCCAGCAGCCGGGACTCTATCGGGGAGCAGTACTTC.

This sequence joins TRBV28 and TRBJ2-1; tentative D call: TRBD2 (5 bases). The germline CDR1 and CDR2 sequences are MDHEN and SYDVKM. V was shortened by 5 bases and J by 9 bases, with 20 bases between the two germline ends. This CDR3 comprises 15 residues. The CDR3 here is CASSPGKLGPSEQFF. CDR3 DNA: TGTGCCAGCAGTCCCGGGAAGCTCGGCCCCAGTGAGCAGTTCTTC.

In DNA form, the CDR3 reads TGTGCCAGCAGTTTATTTAAGGAAGCAAATGGCTACACCTTC. Translating it yields CASSLFKEANGYTF. The rearrangement links TRBV28 to TRBJ1-2; D unresolved. Per the germline V gene, CDR1 is MDHEN and CDR2 is SYDVKM. V was cut by 1 base and J by 6 bases, with 12 bases left in between. This CDR3 is built from 14 residues.

The chain is built from TRBV5-6 and TRBJ2-5, with D maybe TRBD2 (6 bases). This CDR3 spans 14 amino acids. V lost 3 bases and J lost 2, with 11 bases in between. Germline V gene lookup returns CDR1 SGHDT and CDR2 YYEEEE. CDR3 sequence: CASSSWGVQETQYF. The CDR3 bases are TGTGCCAGCAGCTCCTGGGGGGTACAAGAGACCCAGTACTTC.

The chain has TRBV30 and TRBJ2-5, with 14 nucleotides matching TRBD2. CDR1 is GTSNPN, CDR2 SVGIG, per germline (reference sequence). V dropped 1 base and J dropped 6; count of bases not matched to a gene: 7. CDR3 size: 16 residues. This CDR3 is CAWSEWGTSGSKTQYF. The CDR3 nucleotides read TGTGCCTGGAGTGAGTGGGGGACTAGCGGGAGTAAGACCCAGTACTTC.

The J gene is TRBJ2-7, the V gene TRBV14, with a tentative D call TRBD1 (5 bases). The CDR3 spans 15 residues. From germline, CDR1 is SGHDN and CDR2 FVKESK. V gave up 0 bases and J gave up 3 bases, with 12 bases separating them. This CDR3 is CASSQDRVPSYEQYF. CDR3 in DNA: TGTGCCAGCAGCCAAGACAGGGTACCAAGCTACGAGCAGTACTTC.